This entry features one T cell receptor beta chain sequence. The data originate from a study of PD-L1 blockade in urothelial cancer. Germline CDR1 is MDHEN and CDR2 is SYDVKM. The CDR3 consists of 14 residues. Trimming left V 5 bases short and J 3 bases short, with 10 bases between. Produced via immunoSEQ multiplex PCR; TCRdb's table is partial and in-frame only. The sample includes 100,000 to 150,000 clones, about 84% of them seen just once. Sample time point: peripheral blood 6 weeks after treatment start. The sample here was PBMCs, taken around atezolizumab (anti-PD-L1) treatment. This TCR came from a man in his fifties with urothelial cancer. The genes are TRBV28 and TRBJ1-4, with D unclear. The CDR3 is CASSTVEANEKLFF. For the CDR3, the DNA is TGTGCCAGCAGTACCGTTGAGGCTAATGAAAAACTGTTTTTT.